At least ten counts were recorded for the clone carrying this T cell receptor beta chain. What it binds is not known. Germline assignment: CDR1 DFQATT and CDR2 SNEGSKA (reference sequence). CDR3 size: 14 residues. The V gene end was trimmed by 4 bases and the J gene end by 3 bases; junction bases not matched to a gene: 4. A sample-barcoded 5' primer and a J-beta primer mix were used in a second PCR of roughly 7 to 12 cycles. TCRdb ran MiXCR on the 5' RACE reads and lists one entry per CDR3 protein. This repertoire shows about 1.1 million distinct CDR3 sequences, under 40% found once; its top ten account for around 13%. This sample was included in a study of blood T cells in healthy people across ages. Study-level results: Estimated diversity, derived from one million T cells, was regarded as an underestimate. CMV status of donors was not determined, possibly confounding expanded clonotype changes. Higher naive T cell percentage went strongly together with higher TCR beta diversity.

The V call is TRBV20-1, the J call TRBJ2-1; the match to TRBD2 covers 9 bases. Sequencing was done on a sample of blood. The clonotype comes from a young man in good health. The CDR3 loop is CSAIAGASYNEQFF. The CDR3 bases are TGCAGTGCTATAGCGGGGGCTAGCTACAATGAGCAGTTCTTC.